This T cell receptor beta chain was identified in a study of T cell repertoires in cytomegalovirus infection. The V end was cut by 0 bases, the J end by 0 bases, with 20 bases between. Germline values: CDR1 LGHNA, CDR2 YNFKEQ. The CDR3 runs to 20 residues. This clonotype came up a few times. What it recognizes is unknown. Study observations and caveats: In two of eight donors, the top clonotype was HLA-C-restricted CMV-specific. Identification of carriers of CMV plus the relevant HLA was achieved through cumulative public TCR beta family frequency.

TCRdb passed the reads through MiXCR, listing each CDR3 protein once. Altogether roughly 990,000 distinct CDR3 sequences are present, roughly 30% being singletons, with the ten largest covering under 15%. The sample in question was cultured CD8+ T cells from PBMCs, obtained from culture after CMV antigen stimulation. This TCR was sampled from a human donor in good health (CMV status not recorded). Some clones in this sample may be carry-over from other donors' samples. The chain uses TRBV4-2 and TRBJ2-2; a possible D gene is TRBD2 (6 bases). The CDR3 region has the DNA TGTGCCAGCAGCCAAGATCCGGGGACTCGACCTGTCGCGAACACCGGGGAGCTGTTTTTT. Translating gives CASSQDPGTRPVANTGELFF.